The sequence of this T cell receptor beta chain was determined in a study of T cell responses to AZD1222 COVID-19 vaccine. As concerns this clone: Its antigen is unknown.

TCRdb's copy holds only in-frame clones and misses some; the assay was immunoSEQ multiplex PCR. The repertoire consists of roughly 92,000 clones, with 70% to 90% occurring once and the leading ten covering approximately 5%. Study-wide points: Clonal diversity was possibly underestimated; the donors were predominantly white British and more often female.

The source was peripheral blood, collected 28 days after the second AZD1222 dose. The source is an adult who received the AZD1222 COVID-19 vaccine.

Written as DNA, the CDR3 is TGTGCCAGCAGCTTCTTAATAGGATTGGGCGAGCAGTACTTC. Amino acids: CASSFLIGLGEQYF. The chain links TRBV7-8 to TRBJ2-7; the D is unclear. The V gene's germline CDR1 is SGHVS and CDR2 FQNEAQ. The V gene lost 3 bases and the J gene lost 6 bases, with 15 bases spanning the gap. The CDR3 loop spans 14 amino acids.